The entry that follows covers one T cell receptor beta chain sequence. The PCR ran on 60 Vbeta and 13 Jbeta primers. The method was immunoSEQ multiplex PCR; TCRdb's version includes in-frame clones alone and lacks a portion of them. The sample holds 200,000 to 250,000 clones, about 74% seen once. This record belongs to a study of cytomegalovirus exposure and HLA in healthy donors. At collection, donors were nominally healthy, but unrecorded immune exposures were probable. V shed 3 bases and J shed 4 bases, with 6 bases lying between them. The CDR3 is 13 residues long. CDR1 and CDR2 (germline): LNHDA, SQIVND (reference sequence).

Material: PBMCs. V is TRBV19 and J is TRBJ2-2; D is ambiguous. The source is a man aged 35-49 years in good health and CMV-seronegative. The CDR3 protein is CASSMGVTGELFF. DNA of the CDR3: TGTGCCAGTAGTATGGGCGTCACCGGGGAGCTGTTTTTT. Drawing the rest from reference TRBV19 and TRBJ2-2, the complete variable domain is DGGITQSPKYLFRKEGQNVTLSCEQNLNHDAMYWYRQDPGQGLRLIYYSQIVNDFQKGDIAEGYSVSREKKESFPLTVTSAQKNPTAFYLCASSMGVTGELFFGEGSRLTVL.